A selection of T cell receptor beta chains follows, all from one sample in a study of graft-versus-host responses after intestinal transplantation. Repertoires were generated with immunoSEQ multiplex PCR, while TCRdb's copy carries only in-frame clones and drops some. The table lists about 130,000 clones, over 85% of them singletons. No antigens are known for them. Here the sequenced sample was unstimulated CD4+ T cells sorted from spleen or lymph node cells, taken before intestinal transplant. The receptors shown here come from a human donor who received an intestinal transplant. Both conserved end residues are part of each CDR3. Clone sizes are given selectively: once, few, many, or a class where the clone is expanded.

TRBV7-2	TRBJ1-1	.	CASSLLVSPEAFF
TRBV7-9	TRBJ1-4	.	CASSQREMVEKLFF
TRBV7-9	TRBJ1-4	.	CASTSRALNEKLFF
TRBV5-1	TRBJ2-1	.	CASRLAYNEQFF
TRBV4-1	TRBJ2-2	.	CASSQHWTSGGYTGELFF
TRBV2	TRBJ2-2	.	CASREGAGGLGGELFF
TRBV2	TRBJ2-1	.	CASPNSGGGTYNEQFF
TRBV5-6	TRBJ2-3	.	CASSQGQTTDTQYF
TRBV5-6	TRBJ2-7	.	CASSLRRHYEQYF
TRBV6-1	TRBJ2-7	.	CASTTNTAYEQYF
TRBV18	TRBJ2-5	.	CASSPESGGEETQYF
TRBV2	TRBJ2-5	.	CASREAGGRETQYF
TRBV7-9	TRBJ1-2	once	CASSLDNNYGYTF
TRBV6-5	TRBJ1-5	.	CASSGQPSNQPQHF
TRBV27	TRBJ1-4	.	CASSLNSWAPYEKLFF
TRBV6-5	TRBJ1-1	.	CASSYATEAFF
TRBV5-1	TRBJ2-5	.	CASSSVPGGETQYF
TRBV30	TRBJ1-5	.	CAWGQGGYQPQHF
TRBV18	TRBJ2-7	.	CASSPTEGRDYEQYF
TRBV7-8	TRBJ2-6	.	CASSLGRFGTRDPGANVLTF
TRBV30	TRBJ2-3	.	CAWQTLSSTDTQYF
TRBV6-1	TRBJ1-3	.	CASGVLSGNTIYF
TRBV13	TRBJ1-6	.	CASSWRGQAANSPLHF
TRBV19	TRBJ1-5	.	CASSYRGQWSNQPQHF
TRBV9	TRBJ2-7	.	CASSVVGSSYEQYF
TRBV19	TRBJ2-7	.	CASSGSTYEQYF
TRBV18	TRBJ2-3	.	CASSVNQRGSDTQYF
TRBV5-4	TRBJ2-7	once	CASSLWGAEQYF
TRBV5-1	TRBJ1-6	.	CASSWGTVVYNSPLHF
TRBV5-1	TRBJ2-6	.	CASSLQDGISGANVLTF
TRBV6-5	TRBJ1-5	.	CASSSRPNQPQHF
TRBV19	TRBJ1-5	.	CASSIPGSDQPQHF
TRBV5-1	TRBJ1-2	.	CASSNLTGHYGYTF
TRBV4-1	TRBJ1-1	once	CASSQDGVRTEAFF
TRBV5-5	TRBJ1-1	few	CASSLDRNTEAFF
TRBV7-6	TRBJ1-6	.	CASSPTGEGSPLHF
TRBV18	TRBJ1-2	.	CASSPDGINYGYTF
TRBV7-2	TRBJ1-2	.	CASSFGPGQGVGGYTF
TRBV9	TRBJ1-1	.	CASSQSQANTEAFF
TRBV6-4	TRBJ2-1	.	CASSPGQLNNEQFF
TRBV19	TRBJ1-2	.	CASSPPKDAGANYGYTF
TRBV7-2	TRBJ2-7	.	CASSLPPNREAYEQYF
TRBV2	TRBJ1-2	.	CASSLRTDNYGYTF
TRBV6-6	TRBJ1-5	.	CAADRGGNQPQHF
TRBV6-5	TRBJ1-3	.	CASSYKRSGNTIYF
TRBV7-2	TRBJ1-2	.	CASSLGAAVFDYGYTF
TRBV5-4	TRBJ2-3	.	CASSLGGGGPRGTQYF
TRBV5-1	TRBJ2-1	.	CASSSGSTGGNEQFF
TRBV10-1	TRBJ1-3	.	CASGTGNTIYF
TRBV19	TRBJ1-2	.	CASSMEGYGYTF
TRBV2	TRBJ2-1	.	CASSVGGGHEQFF